Following are 20 T cell receptor beta chains from one sample sequenced in a study of shared clonotypes between healthy human individuals. Assay: immunoSEQ multiplex PCR; the TCRdb copy retains only in-frame clones and omits some. The sample holds about 2.2 million clones, more than 85% seen once. CD45RO-negative, CCR7-positively selected cells formed the naive CD8 fraction, excluding terminally differentiated effector memory CD45RA+ cells. Sequencing used naive CD8+ T cells from PBMCs. These TCRs come from a man younger than 35 in good health. Some clones in this sample may be carry-over from other donors' samples.

This clone was observed once. This chain connects TRBV7-3 to TRBJ2-2; no definite D call. Germline lookup yields CDR1 SGHTA and CDR2 FQGTGA. This CDR3 region has 13 residues. V was trimmed by 1 base and J by 4 bases, leaving 4 bases between them. CDR3 sequence: CASSLIPTGELFF. DNA for the CDR3: TGTGCCAGCAGCTTAATCCCCACCGGGGAGCTGTTTTTT.

This clone showed up just once. The rearrangement links TRBV9 to TRBJ2-2, with 9 bases that match TRBD2. V shed 4 bases, J shed 2 bases, and the junction held 3 bases outside the gene matches. Germline-derived CDR1 and CDR2 are SGDLS and YYNGEE. The CDR3 length is 15 residues. CDR3 residues: CASSTREGNTGELFF. For the CDR3, the DNA is TGTGCCAGCAGCACGCGGGAGGGAAACACCGGGGAGCTGTTTTTT.

The chain is built from TRBV9 and TRBJ2-1; weak D call: TRBD2 (7 bases). The CDR3 sequence is 17 residues long. Germline V CDR1 and CDR2: SGDLS, YYNGEE. Between the trimmed V and J ends, which lost 4 bases and 7 bases, there was a span of 24 bases. The CDR3 DNA reads as TGTGCCAGCAGCACCCCATTAGGGGGAGGGCCCGGGAATGAGCAGTTCTTC. Amino acids: CASSTPLGGGPGNEQFF.

This rearrangement joins TRBV27 to TRBJ2-1, with a weak D call TRBD2 (6 bases). The CDR3 is made up of 13 amino acids. Trimming took 7 bases from V and 9 from J, leaving 16 bases between them. The germline V gene encodes CDR1 MNHEY and CDR2 SMNVEV (reference sequence). The CDR3 nucleotides are TGTGCCAGCATGGGCGGGACGGGTGGTGAGCAGTTCTTC. Amino acid sequence: CASMGGTGGEQFF.

This clone was detected only once. This rearrangement joins TRBV10-3 to TRBJ2-2, with 7 bases lining up with TRBD1. CDR1 ENHRY and CDR2 SYGVKD come from the germline V gene. The CDR3 totals 15 residues. Trimming cost V 6 bases and J 3 bases; bases outside gene matches: 7. The CDR3 nucleotides read TGTGCCATCAGAGAACAGGGGTACGACACCGGGGAGCTGTTTTTT. Protein product: CAIREQGYDTGELFF.

J is TRBJ2-3 and V is TRBV27, with 9 bases identical to TRBD2. Germline assignment: CDR1 MNHEY and CDR2 SMNVEV (reference sequence). The CDR3 covers 15 residues. V shed 8 bases, J shed 6 bases, and the junction held 12 bases outside the gene matches. The CDR3 protein is CASGPSGRLSDTQYF. In DNA form, the CDR3 reads TGTGCCAGCGGCCCAAGCGGGAGGCTTTCGGATACGCAGTATTTT.

This rearrangement joins TRBV5-4 to TRBJ1-1; the D gene is possibly TRBD1 (5 bases). The CDR3 is 15 residues long. Trimming shortened V by 2 bases and J by 0 bases, and 11 bases separated the two germline ends. Germline CDR1 is SGHNT and CDR2 is YYREEE (reference sequence). CDR3 sequence reads: CASSFKVDMNTEAFF. The CDR3 DNA is TGTGCCAGCAGCTTTAAAGTGGACATGAACACTGAAGCTTTCTTT.

J is TRBJ1-2 and V is TRBV2; D gene unclear. The CDR3 runs to 16 residues. CDR1 and CDR2 from the germline V gene are SNHLY and FYNNEI. The V end was cut by 3 bases, the J end by 8 bases, with 22 bases between. The CDR3 reads CASSDILAIKVGGYTF. The CDR3 coding sequence is TGTGCCAGCAGTGATATTCTGGCGATTAAGGTGGGGGGCTACACCTTC.

The rearrangement joins TRBV7-9 to TRBJ2-3, with TRBD2 matching 10 bases. J lost 4 bases, V lost 1 base, and 5 bases had no gene match. The CDR3 is 16 amino acids. Germline V gene data show CDR1 as SEHNR and CDR2 as FQNEAQ (reference sequence). The CDR3 is CASSLVASGRSDTQYF. In DNA form, the CDR3 reads TGTGCCAGCAGCTTAGTGGCTAGCGGGAGATCAGATACGCAGTATTTT.

The genes are TRBV28 and TRBJ2-7; TRBD1 agrees at 11 bases. Germline lookup yields CDR1 MDHEN and CDR2 SYDVKM. Trimming at V came to 1 base and at J to 4 bases, leaving 3 bases not matched to a gene. The CDR3 has 15 residues. The CDR3 reads CASSLYGTGGYEQYF. The CDR3 DNA follows: TGTGCCAGCAGTTTATACGGGACAGGGGGATACGAGCAGTACTTC.

The chain joins TRBV4-2 to TRBJ1-5; unclear D gene. CDR3 size: 19 residues. Per the germline V gene, CDR1 is LGHNA and CDR2 is YNFKEQ. V was pared by 3 bases and J by 3 bases, with 24 bases between. The CDR3 DNA follows: TGTGCCAGCAGCCATCTCCCGGGCCCCCAAAGTGTACTCAATCAGCCCCAGCATTTT. Protein product: CASSHLPGPQSVLNQPQHF.

The chain couples TRBV4-1 to TRBJ1-1, with D maybe TRBD1 (6 bases). V shed 5 bases and J shed 0 bases, with 22 bases lying between them. The length of the CDR3 is 18 residues. CDR1 and CDR2 (germline): MGHRA, YSYEKL. CDR3 bases: TGCGCCAGCAGCGCACCTCGGACAGCATCTTTTATGAACACTGAAGCTTTCTTT. Its translation is CASSAPRTASFMNTEAFF.

V and J are TRBV18 and TRBJ2-3, with TRBD2 identical over 9 bases. After removal of 3 bases from V and 4 bases from J, the junction contained 8 bases not matched to a gene. Germline V gene sequence: CDR1 KGHSH, CDR2 LQKENI. The CDR3 totals 16 residues. CDR3 DNA: TGTGCCAGCTCACCGGCGACGCGGGAGGGCTCAGATACGCAGTATTTT. Protein sequence: CASSPATREGSDTQYF.

The CDR3 reads CASRAAGTASQGETQYF. DNA for the CDR3: TGTGCCAGCAGGGCAGCCGGGACAGCCTCTCAGGGAGAGACCCAGTACTTC. This chain uses TRBV7-9 with TRBJ2-5, with 7 positions matching TRBD1. Per germline, CDR1 SEHNR and CDR2 FQNEAQ (reference sequence). The CDR3 sequence is 17 residues long. Trimming at V came to 6 bases and at J to 4 bases, leaving 17 bases not matched to a gene.

V gene TRBV28 combines with J gene TRBJ1-4, with a possible D match to TRBD1 (6 bases). Trimming removed 4 bases from V and 8 bases from J, with 17 bases in between. There are 15 residues in the CDR3. Germline assignment: CDR1 MDHEN and CDR2 SYDVKM. The CDR3: CASSSHQGRWEKLFF. In DNA, the CDR3 is TGTGCCAGCAGTTCCCACCAGGGGAGGTGGGAAAAACTGTTTTTT.

The rearrangement links TRBV6-1 to TRBJ2-5; D gene unclear. CDR3 length: 15 residues. Deletions cut 10 bases from V and 1 base from J, with 19 bases between. From germline, CDR1 is MNHNS and CDR2 SASEGT. This chain's CDR3 is CATSVLAESQETQYF. CDR3 in DNA: TGTGCCACCTCAGTTCTGGCGGAAAGCCAAGAGACCCAGTACTTC.

The V call is TRBV6-5, the J call TRBJ2-7; 10 bases are shared with TRBD2. Trimming cost V 1 base and J 6 bases; bases outside gene matches: 3. Germline lookup yields CDR1 MNHEY and CDR2 SVGAGI. The CDR3 is 14 residues long. For the CDR3, the DNA is TGTGCCAGCAGTTACTTAGCGGGAGGCGGCGAGCAGTACTTC. Encoded protein: CASSYLAGGGEQYF.

The chain is built from TRBV5-1 and TRBJ2-7; no firm D call. V dropped 10 bases and J dropped 0 bases, with 14 bases sitting between them. The V gene's germline CDR1 is SGHRS and CDR2 YFSETQ. This CDR3 region has 13 residues. The CDR3 protein is CASGPSNSYEQYF. The CDR3 DNA sequence: TGCGCCTCCGGACCTTCAAACTCCTACGAGCAGTACTTC. Together with reference TRBV5-1 and TRBJ2-7, the CDR3 gives the full variable domain: KAGVTQTPRYLIKTRGQQVTLSCSPISGHRSVSWYQQTPGQGLQFLFEYFSETQRNKGNFPGRFSGRQFSNSRSEMNVSTLELGDSALYLCASGPSNSYEQYFGPGTRLTVT.

The chain joins TRBV4-1 to TRBJ2-1, with TRBD2 matching over 8 bases. From germline, CDR1 is MGHRA and CDR2 YSYEKL. V lost 3 bases and J lost 8; bases outside the gene matches: 12. This CDR3 has 16 residues. CDR3 nucleotide sequence: TGCGCCAGCAGCCACGGACCGGGACTAGGGTATGATGAGCAGTTCTTC. Translation gives CASSHGPGLGYDEQFF.

The chain carries TRBV7-3 and TRBJ2-2; no clear D. Trimming stripped 3 bases from V and 5 bases from J, with 4 bases between. This CDR3 spans 12 amino acids. CDR1 SGHTA and CDR2 FQGTGA come from the germline V gene. The CDR3 DNA reads TGTGCCAGCAGCTTTGCGACCGGGGAGCTGTTTTTT. Translation gives CASSFATGELFF.